Following are 25 T cell receptor beta chains from one sample sequenced in a study of blood T cell repertoires in COVID-19. The data were produced by immunoSEQ multiplex PCR, yet TCRdb's version contains in-frame clones alone and is incomplete. Here the sample spans roughly 90,000 clones, over 70% being singletons. The sequenced sample consisted of peripheral blood. The receptors come from a woman older than 75 with active or convalescent COVID-19.

This sequence joins TRBV20-1 and TRBJ1-6; TRBD1 might be the D (5 bases). Germline assignment: CDR1 DFQATT and CDR2 SNEGSKA (reference sequence). The CDR3 has 14 residues. The V and J ends lost 3 bases and 6 bases respectively, with 12 bases between them. The CDR3 here is CSASQGSVNSPLHF. The DNA of the CDR3 is TGCAGTGCTAGTCAGGGCTCGGTTAATTCACCCCTCCACTTT.

The gene calls are TRBV28 and TRBJ1-2, with TRBD1 identical over 11 bases. Germline CDR1 is MDHEN and CDR2 is SYDVKM. The CDR3 runs 14 residues. V lost 7 bases to trimming and J lost 4 bases; unmatched junction nucleotides: 5. CDR3 DNA sequence: TGTGCCAGCATCTCCGGACAGGGGGCCTATGGCTACACCTTC. Amino acid sequence: CASISGQGAYGYTF.

This rearrangement joins TRBV9 to TRBJ2-7; 7 bases are a match to TRBD2. Germline V gene sequence: CDR1 SGDLS, CDR2 YYNGEE. This CDR3 contains 15 residues. Trimming removed 3 bases from V and 7 bases from J; junction bases left unmatched: 13. DNA for the CDR3: TGTGCCAGCAGCGCCCTGGGGACTACTTCGGGTGAGCAGTACTTC. Amino acid sequence: CASSALGTTSGEQYF.

The rearrangement joins TRBV7-9 to TRBJ2-3; TRBD2 aligns across 15 bases. CDR3 size: 15 residues. Germline CDR1 and CDR2: SEHNR and FQNEAQ (reference sequence). The junction had 3 bases not matched to a gene; V was cut back by 5 bases and J by 6 bases. The CDR3 loop is CASSRGLAGGDTQYF. The DNA of the CDR3 is TGTGCCAGCAGCAGGGGACTAGCGGGGGGCGATACGCAGTATTTT.

This chain joins TRBV6-5 and TRBJ1-2, with TRBD1 as a possible D gene (6 bases). Germline V gene data show CDR1 as MNHEY and CDR2 as SVGAGI. This CDR3 region has 14 residues. V shed 6 bases and J shed 4 bases, with 15 bases lying between them. The CDR3, as DNA: TGTGCCAGCAGACGGGACACCTCTACCTATGGCTACACCTTC. Protein sequence: CASRRDTSTYGYTF.

J is TRBJ1-1 and V is TRBV30, with D hard to call. The germline V and J ends were trimmed by 8 bases and 1 base, with 8 bases remaining between them. Per the germline V gene, CDR1 is GTSNPN and CDR2 is SVGIG (reference sequence). The CDR3 extends over 11 amino acids. This chain's CDR3 is CASERNTEAFF. The CDR3 coding sequence is TGTGCCAGCGAACGGAACACTGAAGCTTTCTTT.

This clone came up once. The V gene is TRBV9, the J gene TRBJ2-5, with 15 bases fitting TRBD2. The CDR3 runs 19 residues. The J segment lost 0 bases and the V segment lost 4 bases, leaving 10 bases of the junction unmatched. CDR1 and CDR2 from the germline V gene are SGDLS and YYNGEE. The CDR3 nucleotides read TGTGCCAGCAGCACTACGGGACTAGCGGGAGGAGGGGACCAAGAGACCCAGTACTTC. Translated, it gives CASSTTGLAGGGDQETQYF. The whole variable domain, filled in from reference TRBV9 and TRBJ2-5, reads DSGVTQTPKHLITATGQRVTLRCSPRSGDLSVYWYQQSLDQGLQFLIQYYNGEERAKGNILERFSAQQFPDLHSELNLSSLELGDSALYFCASSTTGLAGGGDQETQYFGPGTRLLVL.

J is TRBJ1-6 and V is TRBV19, with unresolved D. The CDR3 covers 15 residues. Germline V gives CDR1 LNHDA, CDR2 SQIVND (reference sequence). V was trimmed by 4 bases and J by 10 bases, leaving 17 bases between them. The CDR3 DNA reads TGTGCCAGTAGTACAGGCGGCGGGAGAGGGTCACCCCTCCACTTT. Its protein product is CASSTGGGRGSPLHF.

The chain has TRBV7-9 and TRBJ2-7; D unclear. The CDR3 length is 12 residues. Germline CDR1 and CDR2: SEHNR and FQNEAQ (reference sequence). V was clipped by 5 bases and J by 2 bases, with 7 bases between them. CDR3 DNA: TGTGCCAGCAGCCTACTCCCCTACGAGCAGTACTTC. It is translated as CASSLLPYEQYF.

The chain joins TRBV14 to TRBJ2-3; TRBD2 matches at 7 bases. J was trimmed by 0 bases and V by 2 bases; bases with no gene match: 2. CDR3 size: 15 residues. CDR1 and CDR2 from the germline V gene are SGHDN and FVKESK. CDR3 sequence reads: CASSQNSGSTDTQYF. The CDR3 nucleotides read TGTGCCAGCAGCCAAAATAGCGGGAGCACAGATACGCAGTATTTT.

This chain's CDR3 is CASSLMTGTFEAFF. The CDR3 DNA follows: TGTGCCAGCAGCTTAATGACAGGGACTTTTGAAGCTTTCTTT. The V gene is TRBV13, the J gene TRBJ1-1; TRBD1 matches at 7 bases. This CDR3 spans 14 amino acids. Germline V gene sequence: CDR1 PRHDT, CDR2 FYEKMQ (reference sequence). Unmatched junction bases numbered 7, after V lost 2 bases and J lost 7 bases.

The gene calls are TRBV5-8 and TRBJ1-4; unclear D gene. CDR1 is SGHTS and CDR2 is YDEGEE in the germline V gene. V shed 4 bases and J shed 4 bases, with 5 bases lying between them. The CDR3 consists of 12 residues. The CDR3: CASSTSNEKLFF. CDR3 DNA sequence: TGTGCCAGCAGCACCAGTAATGAAAAACTGTTTTTT.

This chain connects TRBV21-1 to TRBJ1-1. TRBV21-1 counts as a pseudogene. This CDR3 comprises 15 residues. The CDR3 nucleotides read TGTGCCAGCAGCAAGTCCAGTCGGAGGAACACTGAAGCTTTCTTT. The encoded protein is CASSKSSRRNTEAFF.

This rearrangement joins TRBV19 to TRBJ2-1; 7 nucleotides agree with TRBD2. The J segment lost 6 bases and the V segment lost 7 bases, leaving 9 bases of the junction unmatched. Germline CDR1 and CDR2: LNHDA and SQIVND (reference sequence). This CDR3 has 14 amino acids. CDR3 protein: CASTPRLARNEQFF. Written as DNA, the CDR3 is TGTGCCAGTACGCCCAGACTAGCTCGCAATGAGCAGTTCTTC.

This clone was recorded a few times. J is TRBJ1-2 and V is TRBV7-9; D call uncertain. The length of the CDR3 is 14 residues. The V and J ends lost 1 base and 2 bases respectively, with 8 bases between them. The V gene's germline CDR1 is SEHNR and CDR2 FQNEAQ (reference sequence). The CDR3 nucleotides are TGTGCCAGCAGCTTAGGAGGGCAGAACTATGGCTACACCTTC. Translated: CASSLGGQNYGYTF. The full variable domain, rest sourced from reference TRBV7-9 and TRBJ1-2, is DTGVSQNPRHKITKRGQNVTFRCDPISEHNRLYWYRQTLGQGPEFLTYFQNEAQLEKSRLLSDRFSAERPKGSFSTLEIQRTEQGDSAMYLCASSLGGQNYGYTFGSGTRLTVV.

The chain is built from TRBV19 and TRBJ1-1; D not resolved. The CDR3 is 14 amino acids. CDR1 is LNHDA, CDR2 SQIVND, per germline (reference sequence). Trimming took off 6 bases at V and 2 bases at J, with 13 bases between the two ends. CDR3 in amino acids: CASSIHGVNTEAFF. The CDR3 bases are TGTGCCAGTAGCATACACGGAGTCAACACTGAAGCTTTCTTT.

The rearrangement links TRBV5-1 to TRBJ1-4; D is perhaps TRBD1 (5 bases). The CDR3 sequence is 15 residues long. Trimming removed 0 bases at V and 5 bases at J, with 11 bases between. The germline V gene has CDR1 SGHRS and CDR2 YFSETQ. The CDR3 DNA reads TGCGCCAGCAGCTTGGTATCAGGGTGGAATGAAAAACTGTTTTTT. Protein product: CASSLVSGWNEKLFF.

This clone is labeled medium-sized. The chain joins TRBV19 to TRBJ1-5, with 8 bases fitting TRBD1. There are 13 residues in the CDR3. The germline CDR1 and CDR2 sequences are LNHDA and SQIVND (reference sequence). Trimming at V came to 6 bases and at J to 7 bases, leaving 5 bases not matched to a gene. The CDR3 is CASSGTGGQPQHF. CDR3 bases: TGTGCCAGTAGCGGGACAGGTGGACAGCCCCAGCATTTT.

This chain links TRBV6-5 with TRBJ1-1, with no clear D. Germline V gene lookup returns CDR1 MNHEY and CDR2 SVGAGI. CDR3 length: 11 amino acids. Deletions cut 10 bases from V and 5 bases from J, with 11 bases between. The CDR3 loop reads CATRRVTEAFF. The CDR3 DNA sequence: TGTGCCACAAGGAGGGTGACTGAAGCTTTCTTT.

The V call is TRBV11-3, the J call TRBJ2-3; 9 bases are a match to TRBD2. Per the germline V gene, CDR1 is SGHNT and CDR2 is YENEEA. The V and J ends lost 3 bases and 4 bases, in that order; junction bases with no gene match: 5. There are 15 residues in the CDR3. Written as DNA, the CDR3 is TGTGCCAGCAGCTTCAAGACTAGCGGTCCAGATACGCAGTATTTT. Its protein product is CASSFKTSGPDTQYF.

V gene TRBV28 combines with J gene TRBJ2-3; D is undetermined. The V gene's germline CDR1 is MDHEN and CDR2 SYDVKM. The CDR3 is 16 amino acids. V lost 7 bases to trimming and J lost 3 bases, with 20 bases between them. The CDR3 loop reads CASTPLSDSWTDTQYF. CDR3 bases: TGTGCCAGCACCCCCCTAAGTGATTCGTGGACAGATACGCAGTATTTT.

V gene TRBV6-2 or TRBV6-3 combines with J gene TRBJ2-2; no clear D gene. CDR3 length equals 14 residues. Per the germline V gene, CDR1 is MNHEY and CDR2 is SVGEGT. Trimming left V 1 base short and J 6 bases short, with 9 bases between. In DNA form, the CDR3 reads TGTGCCAGCAGTTACTACGGTGTTGCCGGGGAGCTGTTTTTT. Encoded protein: CASSYYGVAGELFF.

This clone was seen only a few times. V usage is TRBV5-5 and J usage is TRBJ2-4; 12 nucleotides match TRBD2. V shed 2 bases, J shed 7 bases, and the junction held 4 bases outside the gene matches. This CDR3 is 15 amino acids long. Germline CDR1 is SGHKS and CDR2 is YYEKEE (reference sequence). CDR3 DNA sequence: TGTGCCAGCAGCTTAATGACTAGCGGGAGTAACATTCAGTACTTC. Protein sequence: CASSLMTSGSNIQYF.

The rearrangement uses TRBV3-1 (or the pseudogene TRBV3-2) and TRBJ2-5; 10 bases agree with TRBD2. Germline V lookup: CDR1 LGHDT, CDR2 YNNKEL (reference sequence). V lost 0 bases and J lost 7; bases outside the gene matches: 11. The CDR3 spans 17 residues. CDR3 region: CASSQELGLAGAGTQYF. CDR3 sequence (DNA): TGTGCCAGCAGCCAAGAACTGGGTCTAGCGGGGGCAGGGACCCAGTACTTC.

This clone was seen a single time. This sample also contains other DNA sequences that code for the same CDR3. The chain combines TRBV5-1 with TRBJ2-3, with TRBD1 as a possible D gene (6 bases). The germline V and J ends were trimmed by 0 bases and 1 base, with 12 bases remaining between them. CDR1 SGHRS and CDR2 YFSETQ come from the germline V gene. The CDR3 totals 16 residues. The CDR3 bases are TGCGCCAGCAGCTTGGGAGGGGGATGGGGCACAGATACGCAGTATTTT. This encodes CASSLGGGWGTDTQYF.